This is a list of T cell receptor beta chains from one sample in a study of siplizumab effects on memory and regulatory T cells. TCRdb keeps only in-frame clones here, not all; method: immunoSEQ multiplex PCR. The repertoire has some 100,000 clones, over 85% of them found once; the top ten carry approximately 5.9%. Sequenced: CD8+ T cells sorted from blood. The receptors were gathered from a human donor in good health. The CDR3 runs from the conserved cysteine through the conserved F or W. D genes are given only for firm matches. Clone size, where shown, is once, few, many, or a class for clones that have expanded.

>TRBV5-6|TRBD1|NA|TRBJ2-7
CASSLGQGVTLYEQYF
TGTGCCAGCAGCTTGGGGCAGGGGGTGACGCTCTACGAGCAGTACTTC
>TRBV18|TRBD2|NA|TRBJ2-3
CASSLSRLSGRADTQYF
TGTGCCAGCTCACTAAGCCGCCTTAGCGGGAGGGCAGATACGCAGTATTTT
>TRBV7-8|TRBD1|NA|TRBJ2-5
CASSLDGTGIQETQYF
TGTGCCAGCAGCTTAGATGGGACAGGGATCCAAGAGACCCAGTACTTC
>TRBV27|NA|few|TRBJ1-5
CASSRLTGGNQPQHF
TGTGCCAGCAGTCGATTGACAGGCGGCAATCAGCCCCAGCATTTT
>TRBV7-9|NA|few|TRBJ1-2
CASTLNPTIHGYTF
TGTGCCAGCACCCTCAACCCAACAATCCATGGCTACACCTTC
>TRBV27|NA|NA|TRBJ1-3
CASSLDGGAGNTIYF
TGTGCCAGCAGCTTGGACGGAGGAGCAGGAAACACCATATATTTT
>TRBV7-3|NA|NA|TRBJ1-1
CASSSPGYTEAFF
TGTGCCAGCAGCTCTCCAGGTTACACTGAAGCTTTCTTT
>TRBV6-5|NA|NA|TRBJ2-5
CASSYSSYRETQYF
TGTGCCAGCAGTTACTCGAGTTATCGGGAGACCCAGTACTTC
>TRBV10-2|NA|NA|TRBJ1-1
CASSEGGRETEAFF
TGCGCCAGCAGTGAGGGAGGCAGGGAGACTGAAGCTTTCTTT
>TRBV2|NA|NA|TRBJ1-4
CASSEGRGEAEKLFF
TGTGCCAGCAGTGAAGGTAGAGGGGAAGCAGAAAAACTGTTTTTT
>TRBV27|NA|NA|TRBJ1-2
CASSYPPGEGGNGYTF
TGTGCCAGCAGTTATCCACCCGGGGAAGGAGGCAATGGCTACACCTTC
>TRBV19|NA|NA|TRBJ1-2
CASSIGAGADYTF
TGTGCCAGTAGTATAGGGGCAGGGGCCGACTACACCTTC
>TRBV5-1|NA|NA|TRBJ2-7
CASSPIVGAEQYF
TGCGCCAGCAGCCCGATTGTCGGGGCGGAGCAGTACTTC
>TRBV4-1|NA|NA|TRBJ1-1
CASSPLRQQEAFF
TGCGCCAGCAGCCCCTTAAGACAGCAAGAAGCTTTCTTT
>TRBV18|NA|NA|TRBJ2-5
CASSPGGASETQYF
TGTGCCAGCTCACCAGGCGGAGCCTCAGAGACCCAGTACTTC
>TRBV27|NA|NA|TRBJ1-5
CASSLSSPINQPQHF
TGTGCCAGCAGTTTATCCTCTCCGATCAATCAGCCCCAGCATTTT
>TRBV29-1|NA|NA|TRBJ1-1
CSVVGLTDLNTEAFF
TGCAGCGTAGTGGGCTTGACAGACTTGAACACTGAAGCTTTCTTT
>TRBV6-6|NA|NA|TRBJ1-2
CASSYSIETLGGYTF
TGTGCCAGCAGTTACTCGATTGAGACGTTAGGAGGCTACACCTTC